The entry that follows covers one T cell receptor beta chain sequence. Its specificity is unknown. This record belongs to a study of graft-versus-host responses after intestinal transplantation. Study overall: Every one of the recipients received anti-thymocyte globulin induction and afterwards took tacrolimus and steroids for 3 to 4 years.

Clones were read by immunoSEQ multiplex PCR, and TCRdb kept only the in-frame ones, dropping some. The top ten clones hold 0.83% of a sample with under 95,000 clones, roughly 80% of them seen once. Trimming took 5 bases from V and 3 from J; bases not matched to a gene: 5. This CDR3 region has 15 residues. Germline values: CDR1 LNHDA, CDR2 SQIVND (reference sequence). The receptor was isolated from a human donor who received an intestinal transplant. Material: unstimulated CD4+ T cells sorted from spleen or lymph node cells, obtained before intestinal transplant. This chain connects TRBV19 to TRBJ2-7; 12 nucleotides line up with TRBD2. CDR3 sequence (DNA): TGTGCCAGTAGTCCGACTAGCGGGAGCAGCTACGAGCAGTACTTC. This translates into CASSPTSGSSYEQYF. The full variable domain, completed using reference TRBV19 and TRBJ2-7, is DGGITQSPKYLFRKEGQNVTLSCEQNLNHDAMYWYRQDPGQGLRLIYYSQIVNDFQKGDIAEGYSVSREKKESFPLTVTSAQKNPTAFYLCASSPTSGSSYEQYFGPGTRLTVT.